This entry lists 6 T cell receptor beta chains sequenced from one sample in a study of blood T cell repertoires in COVID-19. Some clones are missing from TCRdb's copy, which holds only in-frame ones; the method was immunoSEQ multiplex PCR. The sample includes nearly 250,000 clones, about 82% seen only once; the top ten take approximately 5%. Specimen: peripheral blood. The receptors shown here come from an elderly woman with COVID-19, enrolled during active disease.

V usage is TRBV9 and J usage is TRBJ2-1, with D tentatively TRBD2 (6 bases). This CDR3 is built from 15 residues. The V and J ends lost 0 bases and 3 bases respectively, with 10 bases between them. The germline gives CDR1 SGDLS, CDR2 YYNGEE. The CDR3 bases are TGTGCCAGCAGCGTAGACTCGGGACTCTACAATGAGCAGTTCTTC. It is translated as CASSVDSGLYNEQFF.

V usage is TRBV21-1 and J usage is TRBJ1-1; the table's D call, TRBD1, was not checked against the DNA. TRBV21-1 is termed a pseudogene. CDR3 length: 11 residues. CDR3 in DNA: TGTGCCAGCATAGGACAGGGCCAAGCTTTCTTT. The encoded protein is CASIGQGQAFF.

V usage is TRBV28 and J usage is TRBJ1-2; D unclear. The V gene's germline CDR1 is MDHEN and CDR2 SYDVKM. V was pared by 3 bases and J by 4 bases, with 18 bases between. This CDR3 region has 16 residues. The CDR3 loop reads CASSFLPAGRLYGYTF. The CDR3 DNA follows: TGTGCCAGCAGTTTCTTGCCTGCCGGTCGCCTCTATGGCTACACCTTC.

V is TRBV4-2 and J is TRBJ2-7; the D gene is possibly TRBD2 (5 bases). Germline V gene lookup returns CDR1 LGHNA and CDR2 YNFKEQ. V lost 2 bases and J 3 bases, leaving 11 bases between the germline ends. This CDR3 has 14 residues. CDR3 in amino acids: CASSQRGQNYEQYF. In DNA form, the CDR3 reads TGTGCCAGCAGCCAAAGAGGGCAGAACTACGAGCAGTACTTC.

This clone showed up just once. The rearrangement joins TRBV24-1 to TRBJ1-4; tentative D call: TRBD1 (6 bases). CDR3 length equals 17 residues. CDR1 KGHDR and CDR2 SFDVKD come from the germline V gene. V lost 3 bases, J lost 8 bases, and 21 bases lay in between. CDR3 in amino acids: CATSDAGTKGVGEKLFF. In DNA form, the CDR3 reads TGTGCCACCAGTGATGCCGGGACAAAGGGGGTAGGGGAAAAACTGTTTTTT.

The chain employs TRBV20-1 and TRBJ1-2; D gene uncertain. Germline V CDR1 and CDR2: DFQATT, SNEGSKA (reference sequence). CDR3 length equals 12 residues. Trimming left V 3 bases short and J 8 bases short, with 13 bases between. The CDR3 nucleotides are TGCAGTGCTAGTAGCGAGTTCGGCGGCTACACCTTC. Residues: CSASSEFGGYTF.